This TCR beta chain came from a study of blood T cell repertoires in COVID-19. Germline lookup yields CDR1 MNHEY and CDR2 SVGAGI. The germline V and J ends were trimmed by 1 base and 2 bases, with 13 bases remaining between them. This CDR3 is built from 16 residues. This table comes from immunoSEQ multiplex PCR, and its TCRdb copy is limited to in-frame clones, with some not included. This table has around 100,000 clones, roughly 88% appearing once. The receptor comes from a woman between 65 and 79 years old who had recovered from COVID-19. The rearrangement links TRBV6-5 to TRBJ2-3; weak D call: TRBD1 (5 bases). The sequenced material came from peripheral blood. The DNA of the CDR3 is TGTGCCAGCAGTTACTTTTCAGGGTGGAACACAGATACGCAGTATTTT. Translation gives CASSYFSGWNTDTQYF.